The present T cell receptor (beta chain) was sequenced within a study of cytomegalovirus exposure and HLA in healthy donors. Study as a whole: Earlier results showed some 120 million unique TCR beta sequences derived from about 179 million T cells.

There are 14 residues in the CDR3. The V and J ends lost 1 base and 6 bases respectively, with 9 bases between them. Per the germline V gene, CDR1 is LNHDA and CDR2 is SQIVND (reference sequence). With respect to this clone: Its antigen is unidentified.

Primers included in the PCR were 60 Vbeta and 13 Jbeta primers. In the original analysis: Tens of millions of unique TCR beta chains, about 11 million of them shared, were counted by a later analysis. Sequencing used immunoSEQ multiplex PCR; TCRdb keeps in-frame clones, though not all of them. The V and J calls and clone size were taken over from that table, and D and trimming were inferred from the DNA. The sample lists about 250,000 clones; around 66% were seen once. The study's findings and limits: While the bulk of TCR sequences proved rare, some public TCRs turned up in many donors. There was a cluster of highly shared sequence variants that was likely a sequencing artifact.

Input material: PBMCs. The clonotype originates from a female donor in good health and CMV-seronegative. This chain links TRBV19 with TRBJ2-2; TRBD2 might be the D (5 bases). The CDR3 loop is CASSIAGKAGELFF. DNA of the CDR3: TGTGCCAGTAGTATAGCGGGAAAGGCCGGGGAGCTGTTTTTT.